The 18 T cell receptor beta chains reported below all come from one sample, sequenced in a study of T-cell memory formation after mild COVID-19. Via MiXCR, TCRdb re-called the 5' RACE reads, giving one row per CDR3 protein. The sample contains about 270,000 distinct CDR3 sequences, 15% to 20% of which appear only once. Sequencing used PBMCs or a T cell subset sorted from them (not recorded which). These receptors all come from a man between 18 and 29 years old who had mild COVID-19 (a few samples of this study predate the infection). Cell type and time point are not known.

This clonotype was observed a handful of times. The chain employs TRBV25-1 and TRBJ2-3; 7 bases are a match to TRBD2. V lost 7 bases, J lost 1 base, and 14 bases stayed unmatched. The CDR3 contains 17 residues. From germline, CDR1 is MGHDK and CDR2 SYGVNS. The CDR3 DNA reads TGTGCCAGCACCCGCGGGTGGGGGGGACGCCGCACAGATACGCAGTATTTT. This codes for CASTRGWGGRRTDTQYF.

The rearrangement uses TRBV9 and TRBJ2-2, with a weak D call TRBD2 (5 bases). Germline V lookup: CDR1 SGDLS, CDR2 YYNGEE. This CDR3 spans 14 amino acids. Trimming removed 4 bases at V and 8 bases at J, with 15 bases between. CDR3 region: CASSPSGGGGELFF. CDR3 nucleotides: TGTGCCAGCAGCCCCAGCGGCGGCGGAGGGGAGCTGTTTTTT.

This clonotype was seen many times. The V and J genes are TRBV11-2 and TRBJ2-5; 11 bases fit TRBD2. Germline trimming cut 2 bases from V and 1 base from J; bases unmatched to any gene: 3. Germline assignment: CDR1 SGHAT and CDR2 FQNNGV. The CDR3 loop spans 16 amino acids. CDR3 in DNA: TGTGCCAGCAGCTTAAATAGCGGGGGGGTCCAAGAGACCCAGTACTTC. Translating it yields CASSLNSGGVQETQYF.

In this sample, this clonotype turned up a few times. CDR3 sequence reads: CSARPIRGAGEDTQYF. The CDR3 DNA sequence: TGCAGTGCTAGACCCATCCGGGGGGCGGGTGAAGATACGCAGTATTTT. The V and J genes are TRBV20-1 and TRBJ2-3, with a weak D call TRBD2 (7 bases). V lost 2 bases to trimming and J lost 5 bases, with 20 bases between them. Germline CDR1 and CDR2: DFQATT and SNEGSKA (reference sequence). The CDR3 consists of 16 residues.

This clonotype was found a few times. The CDR3 here is CASGWNPSGGGTDTQYF. CDR3 sequence (DNA): TGTGCTAGTGGTTGGAACCCTAGCGGGGGAGGGACAGATACGCAGTATTTT. The rearrangement joins TRBV12-5 to TRBJ2-3, with 10 bases matching TRBD2. V gave up 4 bases and J gave up 3 bases; unmatched junction bases: 10. Germline V lookup: CDR1 LGHNT, CDR2 FRNRAP. The length of the CDR3 is 17 residues.

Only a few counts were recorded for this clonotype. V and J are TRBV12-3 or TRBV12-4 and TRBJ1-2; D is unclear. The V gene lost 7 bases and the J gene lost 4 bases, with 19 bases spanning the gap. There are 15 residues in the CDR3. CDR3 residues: CASTTSRRASYGYTF. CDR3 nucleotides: TGTGCCAGCACGACTTCAAGACGGGCGTCCTATGGCTACACCTTC.

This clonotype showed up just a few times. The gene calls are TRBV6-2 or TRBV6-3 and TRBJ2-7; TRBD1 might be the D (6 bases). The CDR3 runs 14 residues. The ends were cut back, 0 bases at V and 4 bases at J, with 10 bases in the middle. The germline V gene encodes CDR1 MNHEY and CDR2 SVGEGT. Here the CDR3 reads CASSYSDSLYEQYF. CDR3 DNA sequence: TGTGCCAGCAGTTACTCGGACAGTTTATACGAGCAGTACTTC.

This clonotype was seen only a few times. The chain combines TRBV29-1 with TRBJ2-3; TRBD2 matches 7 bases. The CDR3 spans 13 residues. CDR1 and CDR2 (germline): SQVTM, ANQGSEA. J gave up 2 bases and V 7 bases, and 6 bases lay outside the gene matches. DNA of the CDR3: TGCAGCGCCCGGGGAGGGAACACAGATACGCAGTATTTT. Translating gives CSARGGNTDTQYF.

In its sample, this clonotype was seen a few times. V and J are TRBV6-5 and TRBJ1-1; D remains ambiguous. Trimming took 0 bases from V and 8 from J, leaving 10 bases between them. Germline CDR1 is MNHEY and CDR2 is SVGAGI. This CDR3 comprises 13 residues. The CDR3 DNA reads TGTGCCAGCAGTTACTCGGTCACGGTCGAAGCTTTCTTT. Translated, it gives CASSYSVTVEAFF.

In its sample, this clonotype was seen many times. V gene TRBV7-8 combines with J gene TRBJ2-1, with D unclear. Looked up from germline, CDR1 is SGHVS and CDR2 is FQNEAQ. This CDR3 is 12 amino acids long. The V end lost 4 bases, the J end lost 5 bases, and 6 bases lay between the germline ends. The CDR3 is CASSSFNNEQFF. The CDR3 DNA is TGTGCCAGCAGCTCCTTTAACAATGAGCAGTTCTTC.

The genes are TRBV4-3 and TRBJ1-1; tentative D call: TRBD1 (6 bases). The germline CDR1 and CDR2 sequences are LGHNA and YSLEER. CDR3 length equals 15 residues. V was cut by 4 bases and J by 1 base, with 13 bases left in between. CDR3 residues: CASSRFYRENTEAFF. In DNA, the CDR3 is TGCGCCAGCAGCCGATTTTACAGGGAGAACACTGAAGCTTTCTTT.

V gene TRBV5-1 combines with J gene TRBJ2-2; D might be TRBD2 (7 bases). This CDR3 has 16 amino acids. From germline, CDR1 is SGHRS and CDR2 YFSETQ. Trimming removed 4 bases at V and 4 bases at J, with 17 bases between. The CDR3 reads CASSPAGALGTGELFF. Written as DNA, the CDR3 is TGCGCCAGCAGCCCGGCGGGGGCCCTTGGCACCGGGGAGCTGTTTTTT.

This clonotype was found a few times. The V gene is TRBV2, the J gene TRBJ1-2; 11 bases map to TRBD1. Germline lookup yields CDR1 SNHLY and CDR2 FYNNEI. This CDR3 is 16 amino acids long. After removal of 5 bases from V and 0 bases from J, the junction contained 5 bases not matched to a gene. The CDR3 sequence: CASSSRDRGANYGYTF. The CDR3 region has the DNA TGTGCCAGCAGTAGCCGGGACAGGGGGGCTAACTATGGCTACACCTTC. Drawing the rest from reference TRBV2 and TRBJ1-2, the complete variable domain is EPEVTQTPSHQVTQMGQEVILRCVPISNHLYFYWYRQILGQKVEFLVSFYNNEISEKSEIFDDQFSVERPDGSNFTLKIRSTKLEDSAMYFCASSSRDRGANYGYTFGSGTRLTVV.

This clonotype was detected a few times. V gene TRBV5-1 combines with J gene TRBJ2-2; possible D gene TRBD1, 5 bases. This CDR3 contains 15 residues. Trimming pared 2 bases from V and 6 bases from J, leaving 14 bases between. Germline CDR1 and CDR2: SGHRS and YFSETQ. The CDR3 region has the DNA TGCGCCAGCAGCTTAGGGCAGGGCGAAGCCGGGGAGCTGTTTTTT. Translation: CASSLGQGEAGELFF.

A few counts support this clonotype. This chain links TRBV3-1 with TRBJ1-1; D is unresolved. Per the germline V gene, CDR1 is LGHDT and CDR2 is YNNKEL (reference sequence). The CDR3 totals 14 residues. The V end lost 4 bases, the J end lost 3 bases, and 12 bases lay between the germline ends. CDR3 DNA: TGTGCCAGCAGCCCAGAACAGTGGGACACTGAAGCTTTCTTT. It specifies CASSPEQWDTEAFF.

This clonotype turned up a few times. The chain's CDR3 is CASTPGDPREAFF. For the CDR3, the DNA is TGTGCCAGCACCCCGGGAGATCCTCGTGAAGCTTTCTTT. The rearrangement uses TRBV12-3 or TRBV12-4 and TRBJ1-1; D is uncertain. V was pared by 7 bases and J by 7 bases, with 16 bases between. CDR3 size: 13 residues.

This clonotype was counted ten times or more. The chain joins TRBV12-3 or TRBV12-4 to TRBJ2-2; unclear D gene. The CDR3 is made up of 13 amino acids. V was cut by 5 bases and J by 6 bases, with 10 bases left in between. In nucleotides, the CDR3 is TGTGCCAGCAGTCCCTATATCGCCGGGGAGCTGTTTTTT. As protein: CASSPYIAGELFF.

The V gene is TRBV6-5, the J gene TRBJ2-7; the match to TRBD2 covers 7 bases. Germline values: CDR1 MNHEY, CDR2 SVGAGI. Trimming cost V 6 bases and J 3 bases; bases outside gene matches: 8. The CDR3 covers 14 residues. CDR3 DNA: TGTGCCAGCAGCCAGCGGGACTCCAGCTACGAGCAGTACTTC. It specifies CASSQRDSSYEQYF.